The clone carrying this T cell receptor (beta chain) was detected a few times. The data originate from a study of metastatic and nonmetastatic thyroid tumors. TCRdb re-called the PCR reads via MiXCR. Of 15,000 to 20,000 clones in the sample, approximately 29% were seen once. Germline CDR1 MDHEN, CDR2 SYDVKM. Trimming shortened V by 8 bases and J by 1 base, and 14 bases separated the two germline ends. CDR3 length equals 14 residues. Every patient underwent thyroid surgery untreated. Sequenced input: adjacent normal tissue. This rearrangement joins TRBV28 to TRBJ1-1; D remains ambiguous. This sequence was found in a female donor with papillary thyroid cancer or a benign thyroid nodule (not recorded which). Some clones in this sample may be carry-over from other donors' samples. The CDR3 here is CASGRQAGNTEAFF. The CDR3 coding sequence is TGTGCCAGCGGCCGCCAGGCAGGGAACACTGAAGCTTTCTTT.